These T cell receptor beta chains were read from a single sample in a study of CD8 T cells in ankylosing spondylitis. One entry per CDR3 protein, called by TCRdb with MiXCR from the 5' RACE reads. The top ten hold roughly 2.5% of the sample, which has under 300,000 distinct CDR3 sequences, roughly a tenth seen once. Sequencing was done on a sample of blood, either unsorted or a sorted T cell fraction (not recorded which). The receptor set was obtained from a male donor with ankylosing spondylitis or in good health (not recorded which). Each CDR3 is given with its conserved first and last residue. The D gene is left open where the match is weak. Clone size is not always given. Where it is, it says once, few, many or a class for expanded clones.

clone size	CDR3 length	D gene	V gene	J gene	CDR3 protein	CDR3 DNA
few	17	.	TRBV3-1	TRBJ2-7	CASSPTPPGPLSYEQYF	TGTGCCAGCAGCCCGACGCCTCCGGGACCCCTTTCCTACGAGCAGTACTTC
many	15	.	TRBV6-1	TRBJ2-7	CASSQVTASSYEQYF	TGTGCCAGCAGTCAGGTGACAGCAAGCTCCTACGAGCAGTACTTC
.	14	.	TRBV12-3/TRBV12-4	TRBJ2-7	CASSLGLVSYEQYF	TGTGCCAGCAGTTTGGGGCTAGTCTCCTACGAGCAGTACTTC
many	12	.	TRBV30	TRBJ1-6	CAWSPLGQRLHF	TGTGCCTGGAGCCCTCTGGGGCAGCGCCTCCACTTT
.	14	TRBD2	TRBV20-1	TRBJ2-5	CSARSGVFQETQHF	TGCAGTGCTAGGAGCGGGGTCTTCCAAGAGACCCAGCACTTC
many	15	.	TRBV11-3	TRBJ2-1	CASSPDPTAYNEQFF	TGTGCCAGCAGCCCGGACCCGACAGCCTACAATGAGCAGTTCTTC
many	15	TRBD2	TRBV5-1	TRBJ2-2	CASSGTAGGRAELFF	TGCGCCAGCAGCGGGACAGCGGGGGGGCGAGCGGAGCTGTTTTTT
many	15	.	TRBV13	TRBJ2-3	CASSPGETGTDTQYF	TGTGCCAGCAGCCCGGGGGAGACGGGGACAGATACGCAGTATTTT
many	13	.	TRBV20-1	TRBJ1-5	CSARGRALEPQHF	TGCAGTGCTAGAGGGCGGGCCCTGGAGCCCCAGCATTTT
.	17	.	TRBV6-1	TRBJ2-1	CASRIGLLSGGHNEQFF	TGTGCCAGCAGAATAGGGCTTTTGAGCGGCGGCCACAATGAGCAGTTCTTC
many	14	.	TRBV7-8	TRBJ1-1	CASSPNGGLTEAFF	TGTGCCAGCAGCCCGAATGGGGGGCTCACTGAAGCTTTCTTT
once	15	TRBD1	TRBV3-1	TRBJ1-5	CASSQGAGGVQPQHF	TGTGCCAGCAGCCAAGGGGCAGGGGGCGTTCAGCCCCAGCATTTT
many	12	.	TRBV29-1	TRBJ2-7	CSVGDTNYEQYF	TGCAGCGTTGGGGACACCAACTACGAGCAGTACTTC
many	19	.	TRBV21-1	TRBJ1-1	CASSKKGGGNRAMNTEAFF	TGTGCCAGCAGCAAAAAGGGCGGGGGCAACAGGGCTATGAACACTGAAGCTTTCTTT
many	13	.	TRBV25-1	TRBJ1-1	CASGEGLTTEAFF	TGTGCCAGCGGGGAGGGGTTGACTACTGAAGCTTTCTTT
many	14	.	TRBV30	TRBJ1-4	CAWSSRATNEKLFF	TGTGCCTGGAGTTCACGGGCAACTAATGAAAAACTGTTTTTT
.	18	TRBD2	TRBV20-1	TRBJ2-1	CCASKGLAGGPSYNEQFF	TGCTGTGCTTCCAAGGGGTTAGCGGGGGGCCCGTCCTACAATGAGCAGTTCTTC
few	15	.	TRBV6-1	TRBJ2-7	CASSATGTGPYEQYF	TGTGCCAGCAGTGCCACCGGGACGGGGCCCTACGAGCAGTACTTC
.	14	.	TRBV6-1	TRBJ2-2	CASTAVGNTGELFF	TGTGCCAGCACAGCGGTCGGAAACACCGGGGAGCTGTTTTTT
many	14	.	TRBV10-3	TRBJ2-7	CASQARAVTSEQYF	TGTGCTTCCCAGGCTAGGGCCGTGACGAGTGAGCAGTACTTC
many	13	TRBD1	TRBV5-1	TRBJ2-7	CASSLGQGDEQYF	TGCGCCAGCAGCTTGGGACAGGGCGACGAGCAGTACTTC
.	13	.	TRBV7-2	TRBJ2-7	CASSSPVFNEQYF	TGTGCCAGCAGCTCTCCGGTTTTCAACGAGCAGTACTTC
.	16	.	TRBV6-2/TRBV6-3	TRBJ1-5	CASSFRGMGANPPQHF	TGTGCCAGCAGTTTTCGCGGAATGGGGGCCAATCCGCCCCAGCATTTT
few	13	.	TRBV4-1	TRBJ2-7	CASSHSQGLGQYF	TGCGCCAGCAGCCACTCACAGGGCTTGGGGCAGTACTTC
few	17	TRBD1	TRBV18	TRBJ1-4	CASSPPNRGRDNEKLFF	TGTGCCAGCTCACCACCGAACAGGGGGCGAGATAATGAAAAACTGTTTTTT
many	13	.	TRBV5-6	TRBJ2-7	CASSSFGADEQYF	TGTGCCAGCAGCTCCTTCGGGGCAGACGAGCAGTACTTC
few	12	TRBD2	TRBV5-6	TRBJ2-1	CASSSGSGGQFF	TGTGCCAGCAGCTCGGGTAGCGGGGGGCAGTTCTTC
many	15	.	TRBV7-2	TRBJ2-1	CASSAVMSSYNEQFF	TGTGCCAGCAGTGCAGTAATGAGCTCCTACAATGAGCAGTTCTTC
many	15	TRBD1	TRBV12-5	TRBJ1-4	CASGWRTGKGEKLFF	TGTGCTAGTGGTTGGAGGACAGGCAAAGGTGAAAAACTGTTTTTT
many	12	.	TRBV20-1	TRBJ1-2	CSASHSNYGYTF	TGCAGTGCTAGTCATTCTAACTATGGCTACACCTTC
many	14	.	TRBV5-1	TRBJ2-4	CASSPAQAKNIQYF	TGCGCCAGCAGCCCAGCACAAGCCAAAAACATTCAGTACTTC
many	11	.	TRBV29-1	TRBJ2-7	CSVGIDYEQYF	TGCAGCGTTGGCATAGACTACGAGCAGTACTTC
few	14	.	TRBV7-9	TRBJ1-4	CASTLGRANEKLFF	TGTGCCAGCACCCTGGGGAGGGCTAATGAAAAACTGTTTTTT
many	15	.	TRBV20-1	TRBJ1-1	CSARDGGALNTEAFF	TGCAGTGCTAGAGATGGAGGGGCCTTGAACACTGAAGCTTTCTTT
.	17	.	TRBV14	TRBJ2-1	CASSQVLGGADYYEQFF	TGTGCCAGCAGCCAAGTACTGGGGGGGGCGGATTATTATGAGCAGTTCTTC
many	14	TRBD1	TRBV13	TRBJ2-3	CASSLTGIEDTQYF	TGTGCCAGCAGCTTGACAGGGATTGAAGATACGCAGTATTTT
many	15	TRBD1	TRBV6-1	TRBJ1-6	CASSLGQGNSPPLHF	TGTGCCAGCAGCCTAGGACAGGGTAATTCGCCACCCCTCCACTTT
few	16	.	TRBV30	TRBJ2-2	CAWSDRGRRVTGELFF	TGTGCCTGGAGTGACAGGGGAAGGAGGGTGACCGGGGAGCTGTTTTTT
many	16	TRBD1	TRBV6-1	TRBJ1-2	CASSPRQGTVSYGYTF	TGTGCCAGCAGTCCAAGACAGGGTACCGTTAGCTATGGCTACACCTTC